This passage covers 16 T cell receptor beta chains from one sample sequenced in a study of blood T cell repertoires in COVID-19. Assay: immunoSEQ multiplex PCR; the TCRdb copy retains only in-frame clones and omits some. The repertoire includes about 170,000 clones, approximately 86% of them detected once, and roughly 3.3% sits in the top ten. Sequencing used peripheral blood. All receptors come from a man between 70 and 80 years old with acute or convalescent COVID-19.

V usage is TRBV27 and J usage is TRBJ2-7; possibly TRBD2 for D (6 bases). There are 15 residues in the CDR3. Germline V gene data show CDR1 as MNHEY and CDR2 as SMNVEV (reference sequence). With 7 bases removed from V and 6 bases from J, the gap between germline ends came to 22 bases. CDR3 loop: CASTYPGTAASEQYF. The CDR3 nucleotides read TGTGCCAGCACCTACCCGGGGACTGCCGCGAGCGAGCAGTACTTC.

The chain recombines TRBV5-4 with TRBJ2-1, with 7 bases aligning to TRBD2. The CDR3 totals 15 residues. The V segment lost 0 bases and the J segment 7 bases; nucleotides outside the gene matches: 7. Looked up from germline, CDR1 is SGHNT and CDR2 is YYREEE (reference sequence). The CDR3 spells CASSLDAGVGNEQFF. The CDR3 DNA reads as TGTGCCAGCAGCTTGGATGCGGGGGTGGGGAATGAGCAGTTCTTC.

A single count supports this clone. The chain has TRBV7-3 and TRBJ1-2; D remains ambiguous. The CDR3 has 13 residues. Germline CDR1 is SGHTA and CDR2 is FQGTGA. V lost 5 bases, J lost 3 bases, and 10 bases lay in between. CDR3 residues: CASSPGSHYGYTF. In nucleotides, the CDR3 is TGTGCCAGCAGCCCCGGGTCCCACTATGGCTACACCTTC.

This clone was recorded only once. This chain uses TRBV29-1 with TRBJ1-6; a weak D match, TRBD1 (5 bases). Germline assignment: CDR1 SQVTM and CDR2 ANQGSEA. The CDR3 loop spans 12 amino acids. Trimming left V 6 bases short and J 13 bases short, with 16 bases between. This CDR3 is CSVGGMGGPLHF. CDR3 coding DNA: TGCAGCGTCGGCGGCATGGGGGGGCCCCTCCACTTT.

The gene calls are TRBV2 and TRBJ1-6; no clear D gene. The germline gives CDR1 SNHLY, CDR2 FYNNEI. This CDR3 contains 13 residues. V dropped 4 bases and J dropped 7 bases, with 8 bases sitting between them. CDR3 in amino acids: CASSVDRNSPLHF. As DNA, the CDR3 is TGTGCCAGCAGTGTAGATCGGAATTCACCCCTCCACTTT.

The chain combines TRBV7-3 with TRBJ2-1; TRBD2 aligns across 8 bases. V gave up 2 bases and J gave up 6 bases; unmatched junction bases: 0. This CDR3 comprises 13 residues. Per germline, CDR1 SGHTA and CDR2 FQGTGA. CDR3 sequence reads: CASSLGTSNEQFF. In DNA form, the CDR3 reads TGTGCCAGCAGCTTAGGGACTAGCAATGAGCAGTTCTTC. The full variable domain, in which reference TRBV7-3 and TRBJ2-1 provide the parts outside the CDR3, is GAGVSQTPSNKVTEKGKYVELRCDPISGHTALYWYRQSLGQGPEFLIYFQGTGAADDSGLPNDRFFAVRPEGSVSTLKIQRTERGDSAVYLCASSLGTSNEQFFGPGTRLTVL.

V gene TRBV11-3 combines with J gene TRBJ2-1; TRBD2 aligns across 9 bases. Germline V lookup: CDR1 SGHNT, CDR2 YENEEA. V lost 4 bases to trimming and J lost 0 bases; unmatched junction nucleotides: 1. The CDR3 contains 15 residues. In nucleotides, the CDR3 is TGTGCCAGCAGCTCTAGCGGGGTCTCCTACAATGAGCAGTTCTTC. Its protein product is CASSSSGVSYNEQFF. The variable domain in full, with the rest retrieved from reference TRBV11-3 and TRBJ2-1, is EAGVVQSPRYKIIEKKQPVAFWCNPISGHNTLYWYLQNLGQGPELLIRYENEEAVDDSQLPKDRFSAERLKGVDSTLKIQPAELGDSAVYLCASSSSGVSYNEQFFGPGTRLTVL.

This chain uses TRBV5-1 with TRBJ1-1; 11 positions agree with TRBD1. The CDR3 is 16 residues long. Germline-derived CDR1 and CDR2 are SGHRS and YFSETQ. Trimming removed 0 bases from V and 3 bases from J; junction bases left unmatched: 4. CDR3 in amino acids: CASSLVVGQGDTEAFF. The CDR3 DNA is TGCGCCAGCAGCTTGGTTGTGGGACAGGGGGACACTGAAGCTTTCTTT.

V gene TRBV19 combines with J gene TRBJ1-2; the match to TRBD1 covers 8 bases. CDR3 length: 14 residues. Per the germline V gene, CDR1 is LNHDA and CDR2 is SQIVND (reference sequence). J lost 4 bases, V lost 5 bases, and 6 bases had no gene match. CDR3 region: CASSPDGTGYGYTF. CDR3 bases: TGTGCCAGTAGTCCCGACGGGACAGGCTATGGCTACACCTTC.

This chain uses TRBV6-5 with TRBJ2-3, with D possibly being TRBD2 (6 bases). V lost 2 bases and J 2 bases, leaving 8 bases between the germline ends. This CDR3 has 14 residues. Germline CDR1 and CDR2: MNHEY and SVGAGI. The CDR3 here is CASSYGGTTDTQYF. The CDR3 nucleotides read TGTGCCAGCAGTTACGGCGGGACCACAGATACGCAGTATTTT.

V and J are TRBV14 and TRBJ2-7; possibly TRBD1 for D (5 bases). The germline V gene has CDR1 SGHDN and CDR2 FVKESK. V lost 4 bases to trimming and J lost 0 bases, with 13 bases between them. The CDR3 consists of 15 residues. In nucleotides, the CDR3 is TGTGCCAGCAGCCTAGGACACTTTTTCTCCTACGAGCAGTACTTC. It codes for CASSLGHFFSYEQYF.

This clone was counted once. The J gene is TRBJ2-2, the V gene TRBV6-5, with D possibly TRBD2 on 6 matching bases. CDR3 length equals 14 residues. Germline assignment: CDR1 MNHEY and CDR2 SVGAGI. V gave up 7 bases and J gave up 4 bases, with 13 bases separating them. The chain's CDR3 is CASTLWGVTGELFF. The CDR3 DNA reads as TGTGCCAGCACCCTCTGGGGGGTCACCGGGGAGCTGTTTTTT.

The rearrangement uses TRBV19 and TRBJ2-7, with 9 bases lining up with TRBD1. Trimming took 5 bases from V and 1 from J; bases not matched to a gene: 6. This CDR3 has 15 amino acids. CDR1 and CDR2 (germline): LNHDA, SQIVND (reference sequence). The CDR3 here is CASSPGQGFSYEQYF. The DNA for the CDR3 is TGTGCCAGTAGTCCAGGACAGGGGTTTTCCTACGAGCAGTACTTC.

This clone was counted only a few times. The chain employs TRBV4-1 and TRBJ2-7; D possibly corresponds to TRBD1 (6 bases). In germline, CDR1 is MGHRA, CDR2 YSYEKL. This CDR3 comprises 15 residues. The V end was cut by 0 bases, the J end by 0 bases, with 9 bases between. CDR3 nucleotides: TGCGCCAGCAGCCAAGATCAGGGGAGCTCCTACGAGCAGTACTTC. It codes for CASSQDQGSSYEQYF.

This clone was observed a handful of times. The chain is built from TRBV4-1 and TRBJ2-7; 10 nucleotides agree with TRBD1. This CDR3 contains 14 residues. V gave up 5 bases and J gave up 6 bases; unmatched junction bases: 7. Germline CDR1 and CDR2: MGHRA and YSYEKL. CDR3 in amino acids: CASSYFDRGPEQYF. The CDR3 coding sequence is TGCGCCAGCAGCTACTTCGACAGGGGGCCCGAGCAGTACTTC.

The genes are TRBV4-3 and TRBJ2-6; D is unclear. Germline V gives CDR1 LGHNA, CDR2 YSLEER. CDR3 length equals 20 residues. V shed 0 bases and J shed 0 bases, with 18 bases lying between them. CDR3 sequence: CASSQEGPRRLLSGANVLTF. The CDR3 DNA reads as TGCGCCAGCAGCCAAGAAGGTCCCCGGAGACTCCTCTCTGGGGCCAACGTCCTGACTTTC.